The 23 T cell receptor beta chains given below trace back to one sample, sequenced in a study of T cell changes during pregnancy in multiple sclerosis. The data were produced by immunoSEQ multiplex PCR, yet TCRdb's version contains in-frame clones alone and is incomplete. The sample includes tens of thousands of clones, roughly nine tenths of them seen just once. The sequences come from peripheral blood, collected in the third trimester of pregnancy. The receptor set was obtained from a female donor with multiple sclerosis, enrolled in a pregnancy study.

The chain has TRBV9 and TRBJ2-1; 8 bases match TRBD2. Germline-derived CDR1 and CDR2 are SGDLS and YYNGEE. V lost 2 bases, J lost 0 bases, and 1 base stayed unmatched. The CDR3 sequence is 15 residues long. The CDR3 spells CASSVSGNSYNEQFF. Written as DNA, the CDR3 is TGTGCCAGCAGCGTTAGCGGGAACTCCTACAATGAGCAGTTCTTC.

This clone was recorded only once. The chain combines TRBV2 with TRBJ2-7, with 11 bases fitting TRBD1. CDR1 and CDR2 (germline): SNHLY, FYNNEI. This CDR3 has 14 residues. V lost 8 bases, J lost 4 bases, and 7 bases stayed unmatched. CDR3 DNA sequence: TGTGCCAGCGCAAAGGACAGGGGGCCGTACGAGCAGTACTTC. Translated: CASAKDRGPYEQYF.

J is TRBJ1-2 and V is TRBV2; D might be TRBD1 (5 bases). Germline V CDR1 and CDR2: SNHLY, FYNNEI. Trimming took off 4 bases at V and 0 bases at J, with 12 bases between the two ends. The CDR3 consists of 15 residues. The CDR3 reads CASSAQGLTNYGYTF. For the CDR3, the DNA is TGTGCCAGCAGTGCGCAGGGTCTTACTAACTATGGCTACACCTTC.

This clone was observed a few times. This chain connects TRBV6-5 to TRBJ1-1; D uncertain. CDR3 length: 13 residues. V dropped 6 bases and J dropped 0 bases, with 8 bases sitting between them. Germline CDR1 reads MNHEY; CDR2 reads SVGAGI. The CDR3 here is CASSGILNTEAFF. CDR3 nucleotide sequence: TGTGCCAGCAGCGGGATCTTGAACACTGAAGCTTTCTTT.

The chain is built from TRBV5-6 and TRBJ1-1; D is unclear. V dropped 2 bases and J dropped 2 bases, with 7 bases sitting between them. Germline V gene data show CDR1 as SGHDT and CDR2 as YYEEEE. This CDR3 region has 13 residues. CDR3 region: CASSFLTNTEAFF. The CDR3 region has the DNA TGTGCCAGCAGCTTCCTGACTAACACTGAAGCTTTCTTT.

The rearrangement joins TRBV11-2 to TRBJ2-1; 8 bases fit TRBD2. Germline lookup yields CDR1 SGHAT and CDR2 FQNNGV. The length of the CDR3 is 15 residues. Trimming at V came to 2 bases and at J to 7 bases, leaving 7 bases not matched to a gene. The CDR3 DNA reads TGTGCCAGCAGCTTACGGCCGGGAGGGGGGAATGAGCAGTTCTTC. Protein product: CASSLRPGGGNEQFF.

The chain couples TRBV5-1 to TRBJ1-5; D is perhaps TRBD1 (6 bases). Germline V gene lookup returns CDR1 SGHRS and CDR2 YFSETQ. The CDR3 extends over 16 amino acids. The V end was cut by 4 bases, the J end by 1 base, with 15 bases between. CDR3 residues: CASSPTGRVSNQPQHF. Here the CDR3 DNA reads TGCGCCAGCAGCCCCACAGGGCGGGTGAGCAATCAGCCCCAGCATTTT. The variable domain in full, completed from reference TRBV5-1 and TRBJ1-5, reads KAGVTQTPRYLIKTRGQQVTLSCSPISGHRSVSWYQQTPGQGLQFLFEYFSETQRNKGNFPGRFSGRQFSNSRSEMNVSTLELGDSALYLCASSPTGRVSNQPQHFGDGTRLSIL.

The CDR3 here is CASSQTGGSTDTQYF. CDR3 sequence (DNA): TGTGCCAGCTCACAGACAGGGGGCAGCACAGATACGCAGTATTTT. The rearrangement uses TRBV18 and TRBJ2-3; TRBD1 matches at 10 bases. The CDR3 runs to 15 residues. Germline V gene lookup returns CDR1 KGHSH and CDR2 LQKENI. V was pared by 4 bases and J by 0 bases, with 1 base of the junction left unmatched.

This chain links TRBV29-1 with TRBJ2-5, with 11 bases fitting TRBD1. The CDR3 is made up of 16 amino acids. The J segment lost 5 bases and the V segment lost 4 bases, leaving 12 bases of the junction unmatched. Germline assignment: CDR1 SQVTM and CDR2 ANQGSEA. The CDR3 DNA is TGCAGCGTTGCCGGAAGGACAGGGGGCGGATGGGAGACCCAGTACTTC. It codes for CSVAGRTGGGWETQYF.

The chain couples TRBV19 to TRBJ1-1, with a possible D match to TRBD1 (6 bases). The V end lost 6 bases, the J end lost 6 bases, and 14 bases lay between the germline ends. Germline CDR1 is LNHDA and CDR2 is SQIVND (reference sequence). This CDR3 spans 13 amino acids. CDR3 DNA: TGTGCCAGTAGAGAAACAGGGAAACCTGAAGCTTTCTTT. Its protein is CASRETGKPEAFF.

V usage is TRBV19 and J usage is TRBJ2-5, with D uncertain. V dropped 2 bases and J dropped 2 bases, with 9 bases sitting between them. The germline V gene encodes CDR1 LNHDA and CDR2 SQIVND (reference sequence). This CDR3 contains 14 residues. Written as DNA, the CDR3 is TGTGCCAGTAGTATATCCTCCAGGCAAGAGACCCAGTACTTC. Protein product: CASSISSRQETQYF.

The chain uses TRBV9 and TRBJ1-3; D gene uncertain. This CDR3 spans 16 amino acids. CDR1 is SGDLS and CDR2 is YYNGEE in the germline V gene. V lost 0 bases and J lost 1, with 11 bases in between. DNA of the CDR3: TGTGCCAGCAGCGTAGCCGCGGGCGGGTCTGGAAACACCATATATTTT. As protein: CASSVAAGGSGNTIYF. The full variable domain, with the rest looked up from reference TRBV9 and TRBJ1-3, is DSGVTQTPKHLITATGQRVTLRCSPRSGDLSVYWYQQSLDQGLQFLIQYYNGEERAKGNILERFSAQQFPDLHSELNLSSLELGDSALYFCASSVAAGGSGNTIYFGEGSWLTVV.

The chain links TRBV5-1 to TRBJ1-1; a possible D gene is TRBD1 (6 bases). The germline gives CDR1 SGHRS, CDR2 YFSETQ. The CDR3 loop spans 14 amino acids. The germline V and J ends were trimmed by 5 bases and 2 bases, with 13 bases remaining between them. CDR3 residues: CASRQGGSNTEAFF. The CDR3 DNA reads as TGCGCCAGCAGACAGGGCGGTAGCAACACTGAAGCTTTCTTT.

To note about this clone: Other nucleotide sequences in the sample specify the same CDR3. The chain employs TRBV10-3 and TRBJ1-5; unclear D gene. Deletions cut 4 bases from V and 0 bases from J, with 7 bases between. Germline CDR1 and CDR2: ENHRY and SYGVKD. CDR3 length: 14 residues. CDR3 sequence reads: CAISGTDSNQPQHF. CDR3 DNA: TGTGCCATCAGTGGGACTGATAGCAATCAGCCCCAGCATTTT.

This clone has a single count. The chain recombines TRBV5-8 with TRBJ1-4; TRBD1 might be the D (6 bases). The CDR3 contains 15 residues. V was pared by 3 bases and J by 3 bases, with 12 bases between. The germline gives CDR1 SGHTS, CDR2 YDEGEE. This CDR3 is CASSSDGTPNEKLFF. CDR3 sequence (DNA): TGTGCCAGCAGCTCCGACGGGACACCTAATGAAAAACTGTTTTTT.

V is TRBV30 and J is TRBJ1-5; D is uncertain. The germline V gene encodes CDR1 GTSNPN and CDR2 SVGIG (reference sequence). The V gene lost 2 bases and the J gene lost 7 bases, with 12 bases spanning the gap. The CDR3 sequence is 13 residues long. The CDR3 DNA sequence: TGTGCCTGGAGTAAGAATTCGGGGCAGCCCCAGCATTTT. Encoded protein: CAWSKNSGQPQHF.

The gene calls are TRBV25-1 and TRBJ2-2; 7 bases line up with TRBD1. The junction had 3 bases not matched to a gene; V was cut back by 8 bases and J by 0 bases. There are 14 residues in the CDR3. Germline loops: CDR1 MGHDK, CDR2 SYGVNS. The CDR3 bases are TGTGCCAGCGTAGGGGGCTCGAACACCGGGGAGCTGTTTTTT. Residues: CASVGGSNTGELFF.

The rearrangement joins TRBV7-3 to TRBJ2-7; 7 bases are a match to TRBD1. Germline V gene sequence: CDR1 SGHTA, CDR2 FQGTGA. The CDR3 runs to 15 residues. With V trimmed by 5 bases and J by 1 base, 8 bases remained unmatched. The CDR3 protein is CASSVSGTVSYEQYF. The DNA of the CDR3 is TGTGCCAGCAGCGTTTCCGGGACAGTGTCCTACGAGCAGTACTTC.

CDR3 region: CSVVSGFKNIQYF. The CDR3 DNA reads as TGCAGCGTTGTATCAGGGTTCAAAAACATTCAGTACTTC. The chain is built from TRBV29-1 and TRBJ2-4; D perhaps matches TRBD1 (5 bases). The germline gives CDR1 SQVTM, CDR2 ANQGSEA. With 4 bases removed from V and 3 bases from J, the gap between germline ends came to 10 bases. The CDR3 has 13 amino acids. Drawing the rest from reference TRBV29-1 and TRBJ2-4, the complete variable domain is SAVISQKPSRDICQRGTSLTIQCQVDSQVTMMFWYRQQPGQSLTLIATANQGSEATYESGFVIDKFPISRPNLTFSTLTVSNMSPEDSSIYLCSVVSGFKNIQYFGAGTRLSVL.

The chain combines TRBV18 with TRBJ1-2; a weak D match, TRBD1 (5 bases). CDR3 length: 13 amino acids. V lost 3 bases, J lost 4 bases, and 9 bases lay in between. Germline CDR1 reads KGHSH; CDR2 reads LQKENI. This chain's CDR3 is CASSPGGGYGYTF. The CDR3 DNA is TGTGCCAGCTCACCTGGGGGGGGCTATGGCTACACCTTC.

The V call is TRBV6-1, the J call TRBJ2-5, with TRBD2 as a possible D gene (5 bases). V shed 8 bases and J shed 3 bases, with 13 bases lying between them. The CDR3 extends over 13 amino acids. The germline CDR1 and CDR2 sequences are MNHNS and SASEGT. In nucleotides, the CDR3 is TGTGCCAGCCGGCGGGCTTGGGAAGAGACCCAGTACTTC. Its translation is CASRRAWEETQYF.

The V call is TRBV25-1, the J call TRBJ1-1, with D perhaps TRBD1 (5 bases). V was trimmed by 1 base and J by 1 base, leaving 10 bases between them. This CDR3 spans 15 amino acids. Per the germline V gene, CDR1 is MGHDK and CDR2 is SYGVNS. CDR3 in amino acids: CASSEFLGANTEAFF. The DNA of the CDR3 is TGTGCCAGCAGTGAATTCCTAGGGGCGAACACTGAAGCTTTCTTT. Full variable domain (outside the CDR3, taken from reference TRBV25-1 and TRBJ1-1): EADIYQTPRYLVIGTGKKITLECSQTMGHDKMYWYQQDPGMELHLIHYSYGVNSTEKGDLSSESTVSRIRTEHFPLTLESARPSHTSQYLCASSEFLGANTEAFFGQGTRLTVV.

J is TRBJ1-3 and V is TRBV18, with D uncertain. This CDR3 is built from 15 residues. Germline CDR1 KGHSH, CDR2 LQKENI. Trimming cost V 0 bases and J 0 bases, with 6 bases left between them. This chain's CDR3 is CASSPPASSGNTIYF. The CDR3 DNA reads TGTGCCAGCTCACCACCGGCCAGCTCTGGAAACACCATATATTTT.